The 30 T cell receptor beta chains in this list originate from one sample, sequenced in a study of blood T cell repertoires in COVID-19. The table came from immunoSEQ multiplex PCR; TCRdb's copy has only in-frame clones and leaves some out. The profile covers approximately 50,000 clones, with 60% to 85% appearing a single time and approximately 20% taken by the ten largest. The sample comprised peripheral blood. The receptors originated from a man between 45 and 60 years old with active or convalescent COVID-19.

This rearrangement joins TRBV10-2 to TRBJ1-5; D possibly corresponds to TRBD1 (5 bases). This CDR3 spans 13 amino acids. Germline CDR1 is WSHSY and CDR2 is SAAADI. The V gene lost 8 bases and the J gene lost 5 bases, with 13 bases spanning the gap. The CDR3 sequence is CASVNRRDQPQHF. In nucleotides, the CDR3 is TGCGCCAGCGTCAACAGGAGGGATCAGCCCCAGCATTTT.

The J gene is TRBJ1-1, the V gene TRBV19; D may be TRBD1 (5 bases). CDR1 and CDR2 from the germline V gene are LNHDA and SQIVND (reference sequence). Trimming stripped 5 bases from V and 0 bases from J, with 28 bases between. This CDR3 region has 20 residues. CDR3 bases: TGTGCCAGTAGTTTTCTATGGGGCGGTTATTCCCCCGGAATGAACACTGAAGCTTTCTTT. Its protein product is CASSFLWGGYSPGMNTEAFF.

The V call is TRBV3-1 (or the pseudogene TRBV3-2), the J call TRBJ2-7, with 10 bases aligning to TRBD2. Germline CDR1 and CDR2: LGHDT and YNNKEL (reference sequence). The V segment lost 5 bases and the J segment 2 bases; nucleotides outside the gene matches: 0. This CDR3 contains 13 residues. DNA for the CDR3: TGTGCCAGCAGCACTAGCGGGACCTACGAGCAGTACTTC. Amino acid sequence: CASSTSGTYEQYF.

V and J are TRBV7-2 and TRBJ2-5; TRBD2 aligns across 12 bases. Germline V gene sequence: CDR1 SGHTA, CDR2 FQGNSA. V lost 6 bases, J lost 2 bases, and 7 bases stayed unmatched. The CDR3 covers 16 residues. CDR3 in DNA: TGTGCCAGCAGTCTCAGCGGGACTAGCGGGCAAGAGACCCAGTACTTC. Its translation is CASSLSGTSGQETQYF. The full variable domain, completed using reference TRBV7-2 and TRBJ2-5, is GAGVSQSPSNKVTEKGKDVELRCDPISGHTALYWYRQSLGQGLEFLIYFQGNSAPDKSGLPSDRFSAERTGGSVSTLTIQRTQQEDSAVYLCASSLSGTSGQETQYFGPGTRLLVL.

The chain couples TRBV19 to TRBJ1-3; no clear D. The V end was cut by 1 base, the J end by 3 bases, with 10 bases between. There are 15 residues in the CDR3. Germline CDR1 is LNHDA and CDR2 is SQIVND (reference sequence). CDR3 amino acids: CASSIAAAIGNTIYF. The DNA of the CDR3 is TGTGCCAGTAGTATAGCCGCTGCGATTGGAAACACCATATATTTT.

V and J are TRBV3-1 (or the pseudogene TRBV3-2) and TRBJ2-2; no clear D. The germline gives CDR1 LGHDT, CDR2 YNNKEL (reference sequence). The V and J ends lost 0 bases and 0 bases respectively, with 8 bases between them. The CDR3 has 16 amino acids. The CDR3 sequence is CASSQDNVANTGELFF. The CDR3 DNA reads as TGTGCCAGCAGCCAAGACAACGTAGCGAACACCGGGGAGCTGTTTTTT.

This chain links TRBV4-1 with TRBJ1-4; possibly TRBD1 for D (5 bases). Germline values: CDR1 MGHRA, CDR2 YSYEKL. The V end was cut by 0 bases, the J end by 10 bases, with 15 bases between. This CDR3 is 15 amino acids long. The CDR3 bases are TGCGCCAGCAGCCAAGAGGCCGGGGGAATCGGAAAACTGTTTTTT. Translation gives CASSQEAGGIGKLFF.

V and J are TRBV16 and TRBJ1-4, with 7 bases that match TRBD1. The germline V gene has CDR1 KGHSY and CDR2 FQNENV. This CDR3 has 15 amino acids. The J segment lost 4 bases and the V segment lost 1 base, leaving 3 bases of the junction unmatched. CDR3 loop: CASSQLGQLNEKLFF. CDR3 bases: TGTGCCAGCAGCCAATTGGGACAGCTTAATGAAAAACTGTTTTTT. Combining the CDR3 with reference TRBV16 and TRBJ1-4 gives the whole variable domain GEEVAQTPKHLVRGEGQKAKLYCAPIKGHSYVFWYQQVLKNEFKFLISFQNENVFDETGMPKERFSAKCLPNSPCSLEIQATKLEDSAVYFCASSQLGQLNEKLFFGSGTQLSVL.

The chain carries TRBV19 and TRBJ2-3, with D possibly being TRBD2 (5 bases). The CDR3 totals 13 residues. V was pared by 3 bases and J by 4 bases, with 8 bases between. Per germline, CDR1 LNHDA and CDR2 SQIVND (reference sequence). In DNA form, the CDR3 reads TGTGCCAGTAGTATTGTGGGAGCAGATACGCAGTATTTT. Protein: CASSIVGADTQYF.

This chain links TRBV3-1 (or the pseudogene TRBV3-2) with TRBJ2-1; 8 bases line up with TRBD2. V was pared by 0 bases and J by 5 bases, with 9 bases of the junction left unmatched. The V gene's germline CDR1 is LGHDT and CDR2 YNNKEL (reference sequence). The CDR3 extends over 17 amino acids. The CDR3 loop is CASSQEGGGGRDNEQFF. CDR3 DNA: TGTGCCAGCAGCCAAGAAGGAGGCGGGGGGCGGGACAATGAGCAGTTCTTC.

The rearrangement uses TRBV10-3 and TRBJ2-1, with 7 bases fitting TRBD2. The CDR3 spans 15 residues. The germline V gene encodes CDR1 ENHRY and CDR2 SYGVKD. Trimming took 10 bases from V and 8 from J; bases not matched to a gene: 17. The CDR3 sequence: CATYPRTSLFDEQFF. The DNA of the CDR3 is TGTGCCACCTATCCTAGGACTAGTTTATTTGATGAGCAGTTCTTC.

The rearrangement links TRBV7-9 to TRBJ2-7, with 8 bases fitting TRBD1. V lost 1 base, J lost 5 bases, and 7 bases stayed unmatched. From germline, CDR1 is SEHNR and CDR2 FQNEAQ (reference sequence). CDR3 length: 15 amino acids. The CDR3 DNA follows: TGTGCCAGCAGCTTAGGGACAGGGTACGGGAACGAGCAGTACTTC. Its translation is CASSLGTGYGNEQYF.

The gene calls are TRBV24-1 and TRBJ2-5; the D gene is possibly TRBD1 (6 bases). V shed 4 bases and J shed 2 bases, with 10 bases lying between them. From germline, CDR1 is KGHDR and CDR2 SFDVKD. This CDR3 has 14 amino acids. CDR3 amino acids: CATSDPGQQETQYF. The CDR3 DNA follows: TGTGCCACCAGTGACCCCGGACAGCAAGAGACCCAGTACTTC.

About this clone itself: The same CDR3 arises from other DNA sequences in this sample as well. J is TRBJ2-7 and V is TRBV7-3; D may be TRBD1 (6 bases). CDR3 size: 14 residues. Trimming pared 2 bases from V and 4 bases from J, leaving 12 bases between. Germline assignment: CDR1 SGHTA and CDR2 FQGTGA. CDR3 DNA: TGTGCCAGCAGCTTATTTGGGGGCCCATACGAGCAGTACTTC. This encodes CASSLFGGPYEQYF.

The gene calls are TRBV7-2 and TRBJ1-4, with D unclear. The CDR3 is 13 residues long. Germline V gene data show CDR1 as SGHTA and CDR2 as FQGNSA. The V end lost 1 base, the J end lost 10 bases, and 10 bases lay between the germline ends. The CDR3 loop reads CASSLGRPGKLFF. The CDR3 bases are TGTGCCAGCAGCTTAGGCAGGCCTGGAAAACTGTTTTTT. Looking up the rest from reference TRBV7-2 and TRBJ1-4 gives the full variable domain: GAGVSQSPSNKVTEKGKDVELRCDPISGHTALYWYRQSLGQGLEFLIYFQGNSAPDKSGLPSDRFSAERTGGSVSTLTIQRTQQEDSAVYLCASSLGRPGKLFFGSGTQLSVL.

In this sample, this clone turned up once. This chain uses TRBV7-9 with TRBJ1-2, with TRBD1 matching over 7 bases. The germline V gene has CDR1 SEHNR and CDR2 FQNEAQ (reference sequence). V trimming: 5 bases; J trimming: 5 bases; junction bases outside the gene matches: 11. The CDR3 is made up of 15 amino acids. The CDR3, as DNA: TGTGCCAGCAGCCCCCCGACAGGGAACATTTATGGCTACACCTTC. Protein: CASSPPTGNIYGYTF.

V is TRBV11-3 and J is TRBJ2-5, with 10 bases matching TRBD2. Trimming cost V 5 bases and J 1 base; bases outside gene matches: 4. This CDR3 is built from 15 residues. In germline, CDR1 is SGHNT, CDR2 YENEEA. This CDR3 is CASSRRTSGQETQYF. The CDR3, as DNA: TGTGCCAGCAGCCGCCGGACTAGCGGCCAAGAGACCCAGTACTTC. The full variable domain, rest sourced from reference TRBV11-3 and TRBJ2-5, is EAGVVQSPRYKIIEKKQPVAFWCNPISGHNTLYWYLQNLGQGPELLIRYENEEAVDDSQLPKDRFSAERLKGVDSTLKIQPAELGDSAVYLCASSRRTSGQETQYFGPGTRLLVL.

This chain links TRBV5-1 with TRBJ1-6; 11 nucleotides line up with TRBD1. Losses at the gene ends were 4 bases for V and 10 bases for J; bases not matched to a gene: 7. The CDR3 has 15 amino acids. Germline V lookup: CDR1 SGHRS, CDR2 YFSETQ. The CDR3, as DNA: TGCGCCAGCAGCGCGGACAGGGGGCCGAGATCACCCCTCCACTTT. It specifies CASSADRGPRSPLHF. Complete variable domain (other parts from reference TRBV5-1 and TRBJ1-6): KAGVTQTPRYLIKTRGQQVTLSCSPISGHRSVSWYQQTPGQGLQFLFEYFSETQRNKGNFPGRFSGRQFSNSRSEMNVSTLELGDSALYLCASSADRGPRSPLHFGNGTRLTVT.

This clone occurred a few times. CDR3 sequence reads: CAWSPGNGEKLFF. DNA for the CDR3: TGTGCCTGGAGTCCGGGGAACGGTGAAAAACTGTTTTTT. The genes are TRBV30 and TRBJ1-4; D ambiguous. The V end lost 2 bases, the J end lost 7 bases, and 11 bases lay between the germline ends. The germline gives CDR1 GTSNPN, CDR2 SVGIG (reference sequence). The CDR3 extends over 13 amino acids.

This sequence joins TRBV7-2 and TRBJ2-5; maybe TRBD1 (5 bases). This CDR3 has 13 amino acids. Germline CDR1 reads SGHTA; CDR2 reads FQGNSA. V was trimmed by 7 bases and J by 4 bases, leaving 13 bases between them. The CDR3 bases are TGTGCCAGCACCAGGGATACTCCAGAGACCCAGTACTTC. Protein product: CASTRDTPETQYF.

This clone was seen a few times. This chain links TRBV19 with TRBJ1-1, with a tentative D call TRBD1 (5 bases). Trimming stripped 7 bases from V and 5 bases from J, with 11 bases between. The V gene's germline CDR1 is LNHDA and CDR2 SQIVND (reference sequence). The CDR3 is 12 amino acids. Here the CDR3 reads CASKQVETEAFF. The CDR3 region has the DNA TGTGCCAGTAAACAGGTGGAAACTGAAGCTTTCTTT. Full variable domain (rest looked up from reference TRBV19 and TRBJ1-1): DGGITQSPKYLFRKEGQNVTLSCEQNLNHDAMYWYRQDPGQGLRLIYYSQIVNDFQKGDIAEGYSVSREKKESFPLTVTSAQKNPTAFYLCASKQVETEAFFGQGTRLTVV.

The CDR3 bases are TGTGCCAGCAGTCCTGGAGTGGAGGAGCAGTTCTTC. It is translated as CASSPGVEEQFF. J is TRBJ2-1 and V is TRBV7-8; no clear D. Germline V lookup: CDR1 SGHVS, CDR2 FQNEAQ. V dropped 6 bases and J dropped 10 bases, with 13 bases sitting between them. The CDR3 is 12 residues long.

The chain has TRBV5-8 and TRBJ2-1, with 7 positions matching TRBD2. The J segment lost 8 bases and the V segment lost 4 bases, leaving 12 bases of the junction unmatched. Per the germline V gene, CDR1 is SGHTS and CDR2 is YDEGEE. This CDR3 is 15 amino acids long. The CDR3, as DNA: TGTGCCAGCAGCCCCTGGGCGCGGGAGAACGATGAGCAGTTCTTC. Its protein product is CASSPWARENDEQFF.

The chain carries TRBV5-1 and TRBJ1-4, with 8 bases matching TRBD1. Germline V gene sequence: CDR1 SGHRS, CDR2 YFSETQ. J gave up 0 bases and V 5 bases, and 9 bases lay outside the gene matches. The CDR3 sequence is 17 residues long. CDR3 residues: CASRPGQGPATNEKLFF. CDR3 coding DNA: TGCGCCAGCAGACCAGGACAGGGTCCCGCAACTAATGAAAAACTGTTTTTT.

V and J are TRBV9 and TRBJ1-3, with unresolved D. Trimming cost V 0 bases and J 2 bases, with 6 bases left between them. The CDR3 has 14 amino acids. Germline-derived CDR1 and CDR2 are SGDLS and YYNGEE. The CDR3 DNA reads TGTGCCAGCAGCGTAGATCGTCCTGGAAACACCATATATTTT. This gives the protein CASSVDRPGNTIYF.

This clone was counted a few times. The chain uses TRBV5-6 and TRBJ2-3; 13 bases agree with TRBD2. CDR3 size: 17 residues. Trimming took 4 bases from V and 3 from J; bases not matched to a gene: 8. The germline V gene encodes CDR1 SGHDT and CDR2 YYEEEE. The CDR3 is CASSPQTSGRWTDTQYF. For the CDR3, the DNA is TGTGCCAGCAGCCCACAGACTAGCGGGAGGTGGACAGATACGCAGTATTTT.

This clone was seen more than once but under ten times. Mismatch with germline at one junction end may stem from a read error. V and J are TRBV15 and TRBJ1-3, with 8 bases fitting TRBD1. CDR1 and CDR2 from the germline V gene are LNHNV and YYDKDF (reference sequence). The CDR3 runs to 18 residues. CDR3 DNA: TGTGCCACCAGCGGAGAGGGTAGGACAGGGTCTTCGGGAAACACCATATATTTT. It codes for CATSGEGRTGSSGNTIYF.

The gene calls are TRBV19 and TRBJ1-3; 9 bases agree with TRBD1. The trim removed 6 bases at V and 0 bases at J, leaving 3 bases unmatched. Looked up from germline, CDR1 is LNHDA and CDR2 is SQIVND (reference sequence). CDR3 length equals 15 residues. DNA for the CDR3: TGTGCCAGTAGCCGACAGGGGGGCTCTGGAAACACCATATATTTT. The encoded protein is CASSRQGGSGNTIYF.

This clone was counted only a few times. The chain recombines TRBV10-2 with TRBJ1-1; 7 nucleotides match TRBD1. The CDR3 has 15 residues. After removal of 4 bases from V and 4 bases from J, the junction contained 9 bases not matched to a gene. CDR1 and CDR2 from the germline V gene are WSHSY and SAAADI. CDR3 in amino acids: CASSGLRGLGTEAFF. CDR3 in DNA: TGCGCCAGCAGTGGGCTAAGGGGGCTCGGCACTGAAGCTTTCTTT.

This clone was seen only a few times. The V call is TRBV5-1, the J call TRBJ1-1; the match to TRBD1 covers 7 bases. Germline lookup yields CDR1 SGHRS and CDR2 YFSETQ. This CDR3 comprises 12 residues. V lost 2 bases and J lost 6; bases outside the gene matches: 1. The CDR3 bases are TGCGCCAGCAGCTTAGGACAGGCTGAAGCTTTCTTT. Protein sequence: CASSLGQAEAFF.